This T cell receptor beta chain was observed in a study of blood T cells in healthy people across ages. This clonotype was seen once. The antigen remains unidentified. Study-wide results and limits: PBMCs that were unsorted prevented a conclusive naive versus antigen-experienced comparison. Roughly linearly, TCR beta diversity per million T cells fell as age increased.

The germline gives CDR1 SSHAT, CDR2 FNYEAQ (reference sequence). The CDR3 extends over 15 amino acids. V was shortened by 5 bases and J by 5 bases, with 17 bases between the two germline ends. The people who gave samples were healthy Caucasians from Russia, aged roughly 6 to 100. In each sample, at least 7 million PBMCs were isolated. Then a second PCR, running roughly 7 to 12 cycles, was carried out with a sample-barcoded 5' primer and a J-beta primer mix. TCRdb reprocessed the 5' RACE reads via MiXCR and lists one record per CDR3 protein. The sample lists around 850,000 distinct CDR3 sequences; under 40% were seen once.

The sequenced material came from blood. The V gene is TRBV7-7, the J gene TRBJ2-3; possible D gene TRBD1, 6 bases. The sequence was obtained from a man between 18 and 35 years old in good health. Here the CDR3 DNA reads TGTGCCAGCAGCGCAAGGACAGTCCGGGGAGATACGCAGTATTTT. Protein sequence: CASSARTVRGDTQYF.